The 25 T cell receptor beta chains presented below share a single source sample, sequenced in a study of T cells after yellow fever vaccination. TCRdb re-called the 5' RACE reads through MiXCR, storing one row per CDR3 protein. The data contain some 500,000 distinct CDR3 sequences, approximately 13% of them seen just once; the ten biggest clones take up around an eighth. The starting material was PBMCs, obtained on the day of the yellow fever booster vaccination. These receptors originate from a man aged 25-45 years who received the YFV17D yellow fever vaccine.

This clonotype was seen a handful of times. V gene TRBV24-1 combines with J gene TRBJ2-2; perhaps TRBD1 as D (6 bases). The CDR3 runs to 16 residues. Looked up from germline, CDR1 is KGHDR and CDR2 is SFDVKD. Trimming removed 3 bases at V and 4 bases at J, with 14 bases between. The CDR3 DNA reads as TGTGCCACCAGTGATACTAGACAGGCTTCCACCGGGGAGCTGTTTTTT. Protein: CATSDTRQASTGELFF.

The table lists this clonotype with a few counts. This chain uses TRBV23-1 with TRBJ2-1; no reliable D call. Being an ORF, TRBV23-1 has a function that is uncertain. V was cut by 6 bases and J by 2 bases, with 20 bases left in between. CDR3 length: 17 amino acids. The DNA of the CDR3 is TGCGCCAGCAGCCTTCTCAACCTCTCTATTCCCTACAATGAGCAGTTCTTC. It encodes CASSLLNLSIPYNEQFF.

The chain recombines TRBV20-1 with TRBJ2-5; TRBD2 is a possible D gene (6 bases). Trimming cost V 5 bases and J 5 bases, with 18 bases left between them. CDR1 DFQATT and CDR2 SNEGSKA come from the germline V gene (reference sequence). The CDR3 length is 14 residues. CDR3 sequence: CSAGTPAGGETQYF. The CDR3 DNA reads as TGCAGTGCTGGAACACCAGCGGGTGGGGAGACCCAGTACTTC.

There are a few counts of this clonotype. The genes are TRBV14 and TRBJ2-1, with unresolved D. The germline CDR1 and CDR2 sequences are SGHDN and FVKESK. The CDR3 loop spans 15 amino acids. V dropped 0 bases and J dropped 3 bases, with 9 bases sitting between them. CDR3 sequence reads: CASSQEILDYNEQFF. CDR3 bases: TGTGCCAGCAGCCAAGAGATTTTGGACTACAATGAGCAGTTCTTC. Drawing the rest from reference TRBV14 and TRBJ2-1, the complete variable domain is EAGVTQFPSHSVIEKGQTVTLRCDPISGHDNLYWYRRVMGKEIKFLLHFVKESKQDESGMPNNRFLAERTGGTYSTLKVQPAELEDSGVYFCASSQEILDYNEQFFGPGTRLTVL.

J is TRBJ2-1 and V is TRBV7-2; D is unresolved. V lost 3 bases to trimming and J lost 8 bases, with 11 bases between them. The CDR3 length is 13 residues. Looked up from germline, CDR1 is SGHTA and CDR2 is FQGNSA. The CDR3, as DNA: TGTGCCAGCAGCTTGTGGAGATCGGATGAGCAGTTCTTC. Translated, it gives CASSLWRSDEQFF.

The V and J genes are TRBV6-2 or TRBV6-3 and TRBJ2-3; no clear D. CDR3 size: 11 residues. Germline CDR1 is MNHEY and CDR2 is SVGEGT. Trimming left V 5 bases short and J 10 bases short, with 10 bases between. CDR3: CASSQDQAQYF. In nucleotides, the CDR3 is TGTGCCAGCAGTCAAGATCAAGCGCAGTATTTT.

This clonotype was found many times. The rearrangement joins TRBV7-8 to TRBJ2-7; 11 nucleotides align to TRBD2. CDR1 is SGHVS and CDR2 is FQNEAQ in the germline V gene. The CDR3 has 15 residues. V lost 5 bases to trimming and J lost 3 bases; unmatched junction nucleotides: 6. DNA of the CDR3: TGTGCCAGCAGCCCGTCGGGACTAGCGGACTACGAGCAGTACTTC. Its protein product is CASSPSGLADYEQYF. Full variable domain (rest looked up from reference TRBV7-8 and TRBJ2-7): GAGVSQSPRYKVAKRGQDVALRCDPISGHVSLFWYQQALGQGPEFLTYFQNEAQLDKSGLPSDRFFAERPEGSVSTLKIQRTQQEDSAVYLCASSPSGLADYEQYFGPGTRLTVT.

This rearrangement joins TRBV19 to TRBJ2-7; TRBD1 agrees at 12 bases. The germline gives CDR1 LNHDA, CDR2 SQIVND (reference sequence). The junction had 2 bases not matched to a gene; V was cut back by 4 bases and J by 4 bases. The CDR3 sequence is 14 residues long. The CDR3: CASSRDRGLYEQYF. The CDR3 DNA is TGTGCCAGTAGTAGGGACAGGGGGCTGTACGAGCAGTACTTC.

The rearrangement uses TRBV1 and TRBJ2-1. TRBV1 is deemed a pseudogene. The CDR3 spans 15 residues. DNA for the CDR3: TGCACCAGCAGCCAAGGTCCCCAGAAGGCCGGTGAGCAGTTCTTC. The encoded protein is CTSSQGPQKAGEQFF.

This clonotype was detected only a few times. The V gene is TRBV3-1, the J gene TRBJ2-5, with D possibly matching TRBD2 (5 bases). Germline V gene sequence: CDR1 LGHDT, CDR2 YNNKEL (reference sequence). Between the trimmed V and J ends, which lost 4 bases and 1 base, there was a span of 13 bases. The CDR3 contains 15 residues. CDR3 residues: CASSPPAGRQETQYF. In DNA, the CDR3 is TGTGCCAGCAGCCCCCCGGCGGGTCGCCAAGAGACCCAGTACTTC.

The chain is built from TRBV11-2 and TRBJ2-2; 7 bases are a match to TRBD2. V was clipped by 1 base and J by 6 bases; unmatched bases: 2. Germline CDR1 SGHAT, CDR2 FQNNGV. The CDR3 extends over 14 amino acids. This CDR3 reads CASSLGTRAGELFF. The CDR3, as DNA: TGTGCCAGCAGCTTAGGGACTAGGGCCGGGGAGCTGTTTTTT.

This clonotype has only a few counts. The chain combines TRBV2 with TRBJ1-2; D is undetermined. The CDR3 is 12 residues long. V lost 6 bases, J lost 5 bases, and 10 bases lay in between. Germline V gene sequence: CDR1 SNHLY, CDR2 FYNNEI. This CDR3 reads CASRAGGYGYTF. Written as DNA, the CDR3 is TGTGCCAGCAGGGCCGGCGGGTATGGCTACACCTTC. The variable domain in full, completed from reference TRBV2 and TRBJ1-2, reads EPEVTQTPSHQVTQMGQEVILRCVPISNHLYFYWYRQILGQKVEFLVSFYNNEISEKSEIFDDQFSVERPDGSNFTLKIRSTKLEDSAMYFCASRAGGYGYTFGSGTRLTVV.

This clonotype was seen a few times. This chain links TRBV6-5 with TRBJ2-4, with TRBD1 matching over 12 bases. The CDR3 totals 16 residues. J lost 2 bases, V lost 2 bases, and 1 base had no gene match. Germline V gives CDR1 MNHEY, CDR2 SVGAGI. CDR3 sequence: CASSYGTGGSKNIQYF. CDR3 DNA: TGTGCCAGCAGTTACGGGACAGGGGGCTCCAAAAACATTCAGTACTTC.

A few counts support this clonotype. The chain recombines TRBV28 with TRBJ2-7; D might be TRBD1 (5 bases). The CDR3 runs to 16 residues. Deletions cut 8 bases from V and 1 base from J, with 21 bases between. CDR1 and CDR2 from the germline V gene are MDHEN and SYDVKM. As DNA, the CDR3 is TGTGCCAGCTTGGAAGCGACAGCCCCCAGTTCCTACGAGCAGTACTTC. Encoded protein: CASLEATAPSSYEQYF. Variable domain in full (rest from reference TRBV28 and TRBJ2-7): DVKVTQSSRYLVKRTGEKVFLECVQDMDHENMFWYRQDPGLGLRLIYFSYDVKMKEKGDIPEGYSVSREKKERFSLILESASTNQTSMYLCASLEATAPSSYEQYFGPGTRLTVT.

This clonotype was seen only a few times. CDR3 DNA sequence: TGCAGTGCTAGATGGGCCTTATCCAATGAGCAGTTCTTC. Translation gives CSARWALSNEQFF. The chain uses TRBV20-1 and TRBJ2-1; D unclear. This CDR3 has 13 amino acids. CDR1 is DFQATT, CDR2 SNEGSKA, per germline (reference sequence). Trimming stripped 2 bases from V and 6 bases from J, with 11 bases between.

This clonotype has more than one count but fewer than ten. The chain's CDR3 is CSASPWTGNGYTF. For the CDR3, the DNA is TGCAGTGCTAGCCCCTGGACAGGGAATGGCTACACCTTC. The chain couples TRBV20-1 to TRBJ1-2; 8 bases match TRBD1. Germline CDR1 and CDR2: DFQATT and SNEGSKA (reference sequence). The CDR3 length is 13 residues. V lost 3 bases and J lost 6; bases outside the gene matches: 6.

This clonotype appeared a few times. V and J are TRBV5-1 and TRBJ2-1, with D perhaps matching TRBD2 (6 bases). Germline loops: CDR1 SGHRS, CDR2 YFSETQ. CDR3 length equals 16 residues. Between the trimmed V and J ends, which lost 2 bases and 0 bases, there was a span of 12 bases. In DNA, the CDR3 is TGCGCCAGCAGCTTTGGAGGGCCTAGCTCCTACAATGAGCAGTTCTTC. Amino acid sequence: CASSFGGPSSYNEQFF.

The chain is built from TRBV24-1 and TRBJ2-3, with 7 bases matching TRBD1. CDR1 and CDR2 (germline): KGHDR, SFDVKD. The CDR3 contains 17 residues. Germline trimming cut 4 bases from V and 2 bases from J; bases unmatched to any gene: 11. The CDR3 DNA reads TGTGCCACCAGTGACGCTCGAAGGGGGCTTAACACAGATACGCAGTATTTT. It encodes CATSDARRGLNTDTQYF.

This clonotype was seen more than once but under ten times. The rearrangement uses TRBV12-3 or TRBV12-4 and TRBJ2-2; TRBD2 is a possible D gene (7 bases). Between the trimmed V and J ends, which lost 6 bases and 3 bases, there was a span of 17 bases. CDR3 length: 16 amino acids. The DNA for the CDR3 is TGTGCCAGCAGACCGGGCGGGGGCATGGACACCGGGGAGCTGTTTTTT. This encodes CASRPGGGMDTGELFF.

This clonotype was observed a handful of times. The CDR3 nucleotides are TGTGCCAGCGGACTTTACTCTAGCCGGCAGTTCTTC. Amino acid sequence: CASGLYSSRQFF. V usage is TRBV7-2 and J usage is TRBJ2-1; D is perhaps TRBD2 (5 bases). Trimming stripped 8 bases from V and 12 bases from J, with 17 bases between. The CDR3 contains 12 residues. Germline V gene lookup returns CDR1 SGHTA and CDR2 FQGNSA.

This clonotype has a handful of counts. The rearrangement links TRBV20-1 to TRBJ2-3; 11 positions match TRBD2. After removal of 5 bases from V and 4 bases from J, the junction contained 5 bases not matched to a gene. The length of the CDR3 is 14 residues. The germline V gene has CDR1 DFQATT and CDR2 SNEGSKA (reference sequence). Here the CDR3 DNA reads TGCAGTGCTTTTAGCGGGAGGGCCGCAGATACGCAGTATTTT. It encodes CSAFSGRAADTQYF.

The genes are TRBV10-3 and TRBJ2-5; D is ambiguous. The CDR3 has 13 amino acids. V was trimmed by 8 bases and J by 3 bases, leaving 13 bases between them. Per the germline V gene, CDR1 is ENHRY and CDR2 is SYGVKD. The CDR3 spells CAIRRRAEETQYF. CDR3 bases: TGTGCCATCCGACGTAGGGCAGAAGAGACCCAGTACTTC.

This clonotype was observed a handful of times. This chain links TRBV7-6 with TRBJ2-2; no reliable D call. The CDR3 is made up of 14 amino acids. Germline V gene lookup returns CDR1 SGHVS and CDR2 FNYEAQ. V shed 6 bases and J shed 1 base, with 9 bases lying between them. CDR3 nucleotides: TGTGCCAGCAGGACGGAGTGGAACACCGGGGAGCTGTTTTTT. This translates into CASRTEWNTGELFF.

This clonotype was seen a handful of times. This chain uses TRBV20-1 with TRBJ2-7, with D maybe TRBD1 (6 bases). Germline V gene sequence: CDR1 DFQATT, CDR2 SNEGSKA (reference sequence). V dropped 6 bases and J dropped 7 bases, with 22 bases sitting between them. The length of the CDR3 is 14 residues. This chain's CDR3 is CSARQQGSKGEQYF. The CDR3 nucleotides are TGCAGTGCAAGGCAACAGGGATCGAAGGGGGAGCAGTACTTC.

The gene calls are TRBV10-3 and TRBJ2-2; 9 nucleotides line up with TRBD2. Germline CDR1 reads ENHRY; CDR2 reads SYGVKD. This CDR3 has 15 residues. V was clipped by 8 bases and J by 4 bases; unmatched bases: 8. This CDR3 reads CAIPLAGSPTGELFF. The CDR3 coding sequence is TGTGCCATCCCGCTAGCGGGGTCCCCCACCGGGGAGCTGTTTTTT.